The present T cell receptor beta chain was sequenced within a study of cytomegalovirus exposure and HLA in healthy donors. Study-wide findings and caveats: The investigators catalogued 150 to 200 TCR beta chains as cytomegalovirus-associated.

This PCR relied on a set of 60 Vbeta primers and 13 Jbeta primers. In the authors' workflow: Roughly 12 million of some 80 million unique TCR beta chains were shared, per a later count. The repertoire was sequenced with immunoSEQ multiplex PCR; TCRdb's copy has only in-frame clones and lacks some. V and J calls and clone size follow that table, whereas D and trimming were derived from the DNA. The sample holds 160,000 or so clones, roughly 76% seen once. A word on this clone: Antigen unknown.

The V and J ends lost 6 bases and 2 bases, in that order; junction bases with no gene match: 15. Germline V gene data show CDR1 as LNHDA and CDR2 as SQIVND (reference sequence). There are 18 residues in the CDR3. The source material was PBMCs. This receptor was taken from a man aged 60-69 years in good health and CMV-seronegative. V and J are TRBV19 and TRBJ1-5; 8 positions match TRBD1. CDR3 loop: CASSTGGGGGSGNQPQHF. The CDR3 DNA follows: TGTGCCAGTAGCACAGGGGGGGGTGGGGGATCGGGCAATCAGCCCCAGCATTTT.